The rows below give T cell receptor beta chains drawn from one sample of a study of cytomegalovirus exposure and HLA in healthy donors. Sequencing was performed with immunoSEQ multiplex PCR; in TCRdb, only in-frame clones are kept and a portion is missing. The sample has about 82,000 clones, roughly 80% seen once. The specimen was PBMCs. The receptors here all came from a human donor in good health. Each CDR3 is given with its conserved first and last residue. A D gene is named only where the DNA matches it firmly. A row's size may be missing; if present it is once, few, many or a size class.

D: TRBD1; V: TRBV15; size: -; J: TRBJ1-2; DNA: TGTGCCACCAGCAGACCGGGACAGAACTATGGCTACACCTTC; CDR3: CATSRPGQNYGYTF
D: TRBD1; V: TRBV10-3; size: -; J: TRBJ1-6; DNA: TGTGCCTCCCGGACCTCGACAAGGGGGCCCTCACCCCTCCACTTT; CDR3: CASRTSTRGPSPLHF
D: -; V: TRBV7-6; size: -; J: TRBJ2-1; DNA: TGTGCCAGCAGCTTAGCGTTTCAAGGAGAGGATTCGTACAATGAGCAGTTCTTC; CDR3: CASSLAFQGEDSYNEQFF
D: -; V: TRBV19; size: -; J: TRBJ1-5; DNA: TGTGCCAGTAGTACAACCAGGGGTGAGGCCCCACTACATTTT; CDR3: CASSTTRGEAPLHF
D: TRBD1; V: TRBV9; size: -; J: TRBJ2-5; DNA: TGTGCCAGCAGCGCTTCGCCAGGGGGCCAAGAGACCCAGTACTTC; CDR3: CASSASPGGQETQYF
D: TRBD1; V: TRBV5-6; size: -; J: TRBJ1-2; DNA: TGTGCCAGCAGCTCCGGACAGGCCTATGGCTACACCTTC; CDR3: CASSSGQAYGYTF
D: TRBD1; V: TRBV4-1; size: -; J: TRBJ2-5; DNA: TGCGCCAGCAGCCAAGAAACAGGGGGCGGTGAGACCCAGTACTTC; CDR3: CASSQETGGGETQYF
D: -; V: TRBV30; size: -; J: TRBJ1-6; DNA: TGTGCCTGGAGCCGGATGAGCGTGAATTCACCCCTCCACTTT; CDR3: CAWSRMSVNSPLHF
D: TRBD1; V: TRBV18; size: -; J: TRBJ2-7; DNA: TGTGCCAGCTTGTCCGGGACAGGGTCCTCCTACGAGCAGTACTTC; CDR3: CASLSGTGSSYEQYF
D: TRBD2; V: TRBV6-5; size: -; J: TRBJ2-1; DNA: TGTGCCAGCAGTCTTAGCGGGGGGGCTAATGAGCAGTTCTTC; CDR3: CASSLSGGANEQFF
D: -; V: TRBV29-1; size: -; J: TRBJ2-7; DNA: TGCAGCGTTTACAGCCGCGGGAACTCCTACGAGCAGTACTTC; CDR3: CSVYSRGNSYEQYF
D: -; V: TRBV18; size: -; J: TRBJ1-6; DNA: TGTGCCAGCTCACCACGCAGGGTGGGGGGGCCCCTCCACTTT; CDR3: CASSPRRVGGPLHF
D: -; V: TRBV5-1; size: -; J: TRBJ1-1; DNA: TGCGCCAGCAGCTTGGAAACAGGGCTGTACGAAGAGAACACTGAAGCTTTCTTT; CDR3: CASSLETGLYEENTEAFF
D: TRBD1; V: TRBV7-6; size: -; J: TRBJ1-1; DNA: TGTGCCAGCAGCTTAGCGCTAGGGGGCGTCACTGAAGCTTTCTTT; CDR3: CASSLALGGVTEAFF
D: -; V: TRBV10-3; size: -; J: TRBJ1-6; DNA: TGTGCCATCAATAACATCTATAATTCACCCCTCCACTTT; CDR3: CAINNIYNSPLHF
D: -; V: TRBV27; size: once; J: TRBJ2-7; DNA: TGTGCCAGCAAGGAGGGCGGGGAAGCCTACGAGCAGTACTTC; CDR3: CASKEGGEAYEQYF
D: TRBD1; V: TRBV14; size: -; J: TRBJ2-2; DNA: TGTGCCAGCAGCCTAGACAGGGGGCTGAACACCGGGGAGCTGTTTTTT; CDR3: CASSLDRGLNTGELFF
D: TRBD1; V: TRBV6-5; size: -; J: TRBJ1-2; DNA: TGTGCCAGCAGTTCCATTCGACAGGGAAGGGACTATGGCTACACCTTC; CDR3: CASSSIRQGRDYGYTF
D: TRBD1; V: TRBV9; size: -; J: TRBJ2-7; DNA: TGTGCCAGCAGCCCCATGGGACAGGGGGAACACGAGCAGTACTTC; CDR3: CASSPMGQGEHEQYF
D: -; V: TRBV7-5; size: -; J: TRBJ1-2; DNA: TGTGCCAGAAGCTGGGAGGGACTTTATGGCTACACCTTC; CDR3: CARSWEGLYGYTF
D: TRBD1; V: TRBV4-2; size: -; J: TRBJ2-7; DNA: TGTGCCAGCAGCCAAGATGAGACCGGGACAGCCTACGAGCAGTACTTC; CDR3: CASSQDETGTAYEQYF
D: -; V: TRBV5-1; size: once; J: TRBJ2-3; DNA: TGCGCCAGCAGCTTGGAGTCGGGGGGCGCAGATACGCAGTATTTT; CDR3: CASSLESGGADTQYF
D: TRBD1; V: TRBV11-2; size: -; J: TRBJ1-2; DNA: TGTGCCAGCAGCTCGGGACAGGGAAACTATGGCTACACCTTC; CDR3: CASSSGQGNYGYTF
D: TRBD1; V: TRBV5-6; size: -; J: TRBJ1-1; DNA: TGTGCCAGCATGCCGGGTTACAGGGGTAAGGACACTGAAGCTTTCTTT; CDR3: CASMPGYRGKDTEAFF
D: TRBD1; V: TRBV27; size: -; J: TRBJ1-1; DNA: TGTGCCAGCAGCCGACAGGGGCCGAACACTGAAGCTTTCTTT; CDR3: CASSRQGPNTEAFF
D: -; V: TRBV4-1; size: once; J: TRBJ1-5; DNA: TGCGCCAGCAGCCAACAGTACCGCAACATCAATAGCAATCAGCCCCAGCATTTT; CDR3: CASSQQYRNINSNQPQHF
D: TRBD2; V: TRBV6-1; size: -; J: TRBJ2-7; DNA: TGTGCCAGCAGTGAAAGGTCTAGCGGGATAGGCGAGCAGTACTTC; CDR3: CASSERSSGIGEQYF
D: -; V: TRBV6-6; size: -; J: TRBJ1-2; DNA: TGTGCCAGCGGCGGTACTCAACAGGCGGCATCGGGCGGCTACACCTTC; CDR3: CASGGTQQAASGGYTF